Reported below is one TCR beta chain. Its target is not known. Since a much larger clone is just one base distant, this may be a read error. The length of the CDR3 is 17 residues. Trimming removed 3 bases from V and 3 bases from J, with 21 bases in between. Germline CDR1 reads MNHEY; CDR2 reads SVGEGT. Each CDR3 protein gets one entry after TCRdb re-called the RT-PCR reads with MiXCR. The sample records about 700,000 distinct CDR3 sequences, roughly 14% being singletons. The sample comes from a study of response to subunit inactivated influenza vaccine. Regarding the study as a whole: Authors suggested few new T cells are recruited by each seasonal influenza vaccination.

This sequence was found in a man in his fifties who received an inactivated influenza vaccine. This material consisted of PBMCs from blood, taken about 11 days after vaccination. The chain carries TRBV6-2 or TRBV6-3 and TRBJ2-7; possibly TRBD2 for D (6 bases). The CDR3 here is CASSYSRLVGVYYEQYF. The CDR3 coding sequence is TGTGCCAGCAGTTATTCCAGACTAGTGGGGGTATACTACGAGCAGTACTTC.